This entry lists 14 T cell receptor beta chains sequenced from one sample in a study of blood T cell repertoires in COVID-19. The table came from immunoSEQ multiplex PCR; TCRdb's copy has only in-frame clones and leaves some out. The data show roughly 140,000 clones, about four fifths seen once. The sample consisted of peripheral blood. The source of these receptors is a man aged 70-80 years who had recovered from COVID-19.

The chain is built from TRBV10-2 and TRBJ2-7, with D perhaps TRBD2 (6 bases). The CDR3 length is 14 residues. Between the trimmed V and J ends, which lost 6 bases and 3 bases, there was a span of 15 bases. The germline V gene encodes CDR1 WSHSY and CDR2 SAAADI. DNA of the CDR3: TGCGCCAGCAGCGATCTTAGCGGAAACTACGAGCAGTACTTC. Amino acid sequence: CASSDLSGNYEQYF.

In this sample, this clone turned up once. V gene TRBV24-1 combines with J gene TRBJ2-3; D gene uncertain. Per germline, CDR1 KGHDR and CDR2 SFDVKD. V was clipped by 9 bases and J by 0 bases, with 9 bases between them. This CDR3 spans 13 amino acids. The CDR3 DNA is TGTGCCACCTCGTCGGTTAGCACAGATACGCAGTATTTT. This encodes CATSSVSTDTQYF.

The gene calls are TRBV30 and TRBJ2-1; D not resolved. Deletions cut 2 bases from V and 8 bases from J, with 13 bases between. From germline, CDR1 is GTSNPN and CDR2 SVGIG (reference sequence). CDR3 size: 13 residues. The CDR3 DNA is TGTGCCTGGAGTATGCGGTTACGGGATGAGCAGTTCTTC. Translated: CAWSMRLRDEQFF.

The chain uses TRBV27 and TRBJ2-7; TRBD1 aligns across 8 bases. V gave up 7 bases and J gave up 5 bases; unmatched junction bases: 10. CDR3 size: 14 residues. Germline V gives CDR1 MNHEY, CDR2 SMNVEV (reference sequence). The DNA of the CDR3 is TGTGCCAGCAAATTGGACAGGGTGAGCGACGAGCAGTACTTC. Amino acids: CASKLDRVSDEQYF.

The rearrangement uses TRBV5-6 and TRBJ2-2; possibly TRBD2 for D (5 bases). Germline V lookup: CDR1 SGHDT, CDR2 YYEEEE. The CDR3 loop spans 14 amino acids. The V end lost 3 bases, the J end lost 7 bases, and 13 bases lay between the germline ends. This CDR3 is CASSYMGASGELFF. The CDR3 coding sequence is TGTGCCAGCAGCTACATGGGAGCCAGCGGGGAGCTGTTTTTT. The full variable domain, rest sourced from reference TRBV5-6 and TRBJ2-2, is DAGVTQSPTHLIKTRGQQVTLRCSPKSGHDTVSWYQQALGQGPQFIFQYYEEEERQRGNFPDRFSGHQFPNYSSELNVNALLLGDSALYLCASSYMGASGELFFGEGSRLTVL.

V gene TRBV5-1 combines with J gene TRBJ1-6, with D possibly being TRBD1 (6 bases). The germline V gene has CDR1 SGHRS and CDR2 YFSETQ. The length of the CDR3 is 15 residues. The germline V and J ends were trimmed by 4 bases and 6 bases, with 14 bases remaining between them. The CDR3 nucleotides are TGCGCCAGCAGCCTCCGGGACAATCTTAATTCACCCCTCCACTTT. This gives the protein CASSLRDNLNSPLHF.

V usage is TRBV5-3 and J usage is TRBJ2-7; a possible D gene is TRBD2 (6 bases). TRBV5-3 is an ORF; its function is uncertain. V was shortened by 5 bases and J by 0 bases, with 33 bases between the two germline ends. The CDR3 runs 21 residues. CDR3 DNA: TGTGCCAGAAGTGCCCCACCCACTCGCGGGATATCACTAACCGACTCCTACGAGCAGTACTTC. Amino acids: CARSAPPTRGISLTDSYEQYF.

Here the CDR3 reads CASISRGETQYF. The CDR3 nucleotides are TGTGCCAGCATCTCACGGGGGGAGACCCAGTACTTC. This sequence joins TRBV3-1 (or the pseudogene TRBV3-2) and TRBJ2-5; D is perhaps TRBD2 (6 bases). The V end was cut by 7 bases, the J end by 5 bases, with 11 bases between. The CDR3 is made up of 12 amino acids. In germline, CDR1 is LGHDT, CDR2 YNNKEL (reference sequence).

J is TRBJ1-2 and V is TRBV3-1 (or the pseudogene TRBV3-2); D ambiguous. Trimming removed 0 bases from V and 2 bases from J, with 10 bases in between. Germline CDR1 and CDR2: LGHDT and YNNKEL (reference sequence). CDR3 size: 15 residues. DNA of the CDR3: TGTGCCAGCAGCCAAGATACGGGATCAAACTATGGCTACACCTTC. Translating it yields CASSQDTGSNYGYTF.

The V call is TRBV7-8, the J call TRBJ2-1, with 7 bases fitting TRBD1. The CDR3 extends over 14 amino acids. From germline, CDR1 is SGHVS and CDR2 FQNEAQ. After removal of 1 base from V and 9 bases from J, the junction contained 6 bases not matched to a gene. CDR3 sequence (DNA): TGTGCCAGCAGCTTAGGTTCAGGGGGACGTGAGCAGTTCTTC. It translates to CASSLGSGGREQFF.

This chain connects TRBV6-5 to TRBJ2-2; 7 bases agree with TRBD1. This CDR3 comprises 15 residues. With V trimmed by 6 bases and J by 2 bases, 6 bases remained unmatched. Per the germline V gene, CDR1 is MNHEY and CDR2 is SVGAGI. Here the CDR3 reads CASRVRDRNTGELFF. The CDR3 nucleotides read TGTGCCAGCAGGGTCCGGGACAGAAACACCGGGGAGCTGTTTTTT.

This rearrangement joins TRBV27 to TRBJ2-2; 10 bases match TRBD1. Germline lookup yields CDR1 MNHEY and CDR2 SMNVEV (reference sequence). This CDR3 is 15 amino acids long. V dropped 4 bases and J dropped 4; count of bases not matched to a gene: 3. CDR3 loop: CASSSRTGGTGELFF. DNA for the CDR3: TGTGCCAGCAGTTCCCGGACAGGGGGCACCGGGGAGCTGTTTTTT.

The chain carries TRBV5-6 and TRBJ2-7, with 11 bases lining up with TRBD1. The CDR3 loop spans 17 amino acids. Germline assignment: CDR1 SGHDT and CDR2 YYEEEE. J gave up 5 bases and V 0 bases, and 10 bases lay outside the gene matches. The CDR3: CASSLVGQGEVVHEQYF. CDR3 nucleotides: TGTGCCAGCAGCTTGGTGGGACAGGGGGAGGTAGTCCACGAGCAGTACTTC.

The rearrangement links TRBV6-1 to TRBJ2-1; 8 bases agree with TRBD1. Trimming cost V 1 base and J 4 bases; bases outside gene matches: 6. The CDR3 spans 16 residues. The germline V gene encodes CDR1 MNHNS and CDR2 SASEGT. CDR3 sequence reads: CASSEVGTGIYNEQFF. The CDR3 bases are TGTGCCAGCAGTGAAGTGGGGACAGGAATTTACAATGAGCAGTTCTTC.